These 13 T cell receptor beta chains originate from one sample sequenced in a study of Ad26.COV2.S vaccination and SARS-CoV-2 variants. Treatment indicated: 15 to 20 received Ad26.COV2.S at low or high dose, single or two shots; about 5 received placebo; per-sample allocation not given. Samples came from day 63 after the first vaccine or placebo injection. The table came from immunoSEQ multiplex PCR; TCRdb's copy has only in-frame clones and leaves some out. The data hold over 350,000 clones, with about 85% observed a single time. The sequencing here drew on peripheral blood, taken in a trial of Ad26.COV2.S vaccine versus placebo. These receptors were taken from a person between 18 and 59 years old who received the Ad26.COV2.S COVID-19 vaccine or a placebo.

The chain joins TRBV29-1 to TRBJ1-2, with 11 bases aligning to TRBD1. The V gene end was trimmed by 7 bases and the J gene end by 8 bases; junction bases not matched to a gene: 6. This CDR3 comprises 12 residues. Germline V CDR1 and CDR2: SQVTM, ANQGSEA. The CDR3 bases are TGCAGCGAAGGACAGGGGGCTGGAGGCTACACCTTC. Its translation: CSEGQGAGGYTF.

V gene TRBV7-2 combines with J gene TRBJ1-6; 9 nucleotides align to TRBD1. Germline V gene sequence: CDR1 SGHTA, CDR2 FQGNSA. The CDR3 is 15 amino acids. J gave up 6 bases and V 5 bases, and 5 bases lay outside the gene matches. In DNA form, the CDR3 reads TGTGCCAGCAGCCGGGGGGACAGGGCTAATTCACCCCTCCACTTT. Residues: CASSRGDRANSPLHF.

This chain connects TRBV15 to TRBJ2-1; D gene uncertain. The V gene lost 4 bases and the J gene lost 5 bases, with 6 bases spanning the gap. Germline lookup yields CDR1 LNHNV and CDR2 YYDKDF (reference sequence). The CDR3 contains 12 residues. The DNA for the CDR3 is TGTGCCACCAGCATCAGAGACAATGAGCAGTTCTTC. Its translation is CATSIRDNEQFF.

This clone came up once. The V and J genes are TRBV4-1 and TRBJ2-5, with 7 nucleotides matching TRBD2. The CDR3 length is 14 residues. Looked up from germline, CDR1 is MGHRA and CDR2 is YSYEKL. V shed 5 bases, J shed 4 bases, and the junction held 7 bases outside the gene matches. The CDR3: CASSLLATSETQYF. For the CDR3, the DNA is TGCGCCAGCAGCTTACTAGCGACTTCAGAGACCCAGTACTTC.

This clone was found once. The CDR3 bases are TGTGCCAGTAGCGCAACAGGGATTCCTGGAAACACCATATATTTT. Residues: CASSATGIPGNTIYF. The rearrangement links TRBV19 to TRBJ1-3, with D possibly being TRBD1 (6 bases). CDR1 is LNHDA, CDR2 SQIVND, per germline (reference sequence). The germline V and J ends were trimmed by 6 bases and 2 bases, with 14 bases remaining between them. The CDR3 covers 15 residues.

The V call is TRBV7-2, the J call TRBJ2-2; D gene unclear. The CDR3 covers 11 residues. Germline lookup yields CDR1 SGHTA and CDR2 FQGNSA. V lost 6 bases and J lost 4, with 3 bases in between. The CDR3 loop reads CASSFTGELFF. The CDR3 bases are TGTGCCAGCAGTTTCACCGGGGAGCTGTTTTTT.

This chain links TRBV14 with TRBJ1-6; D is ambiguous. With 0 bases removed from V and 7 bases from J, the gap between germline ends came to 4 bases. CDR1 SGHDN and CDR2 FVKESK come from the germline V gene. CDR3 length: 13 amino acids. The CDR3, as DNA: TGTGCCAGCAGCCAAGATTGGAATTCACCCCTCCACTTT. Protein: CASSQDWNSPLHF.

Here the CDR3 DNA reads TGCAGTGCAGGACTAGATTTTGAGCAGTTCTTC. Encoded protein: CSAGLDFEQFF. The chain is built from TRBV20-1 and TRBJ2-1, with 7 bases matching TRBD2. Germline loops: CDR1 DFQATT, CDR2 SNEGSKA (reference sequence). The ends lost 6 bases at V and 9 bases at J; junction bases unmatched: 5. CDR3 size: 11 residues.

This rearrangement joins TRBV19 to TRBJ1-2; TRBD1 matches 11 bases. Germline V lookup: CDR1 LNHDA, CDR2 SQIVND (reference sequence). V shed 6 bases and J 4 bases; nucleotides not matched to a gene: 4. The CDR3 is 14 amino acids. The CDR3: CASRWTGGSYGYTF. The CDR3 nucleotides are TGTGCCAGTAGGTGGACAGGGGGCAGCTATGGCTACACCTTC. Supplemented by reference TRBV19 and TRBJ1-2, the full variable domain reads DGGITQSPKYLFRKEGQNVTLSCEQNLNHDAMYWYRQDPGQGLRLIYYSQIVNDFQKGDIAEGYSVSREKKESFPLTVTSAQKNPTAFYLCASRWTGGSYGYTFGSGTRLTVV.

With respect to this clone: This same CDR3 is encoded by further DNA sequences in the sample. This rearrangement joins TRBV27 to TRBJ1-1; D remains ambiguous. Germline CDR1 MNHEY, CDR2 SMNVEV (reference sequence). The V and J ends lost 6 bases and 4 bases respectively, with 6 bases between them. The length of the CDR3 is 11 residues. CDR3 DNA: TGTGCCAGCAGCTTAGGCACTGAAGCTTTCTTT. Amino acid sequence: CASSLGTEAFF.

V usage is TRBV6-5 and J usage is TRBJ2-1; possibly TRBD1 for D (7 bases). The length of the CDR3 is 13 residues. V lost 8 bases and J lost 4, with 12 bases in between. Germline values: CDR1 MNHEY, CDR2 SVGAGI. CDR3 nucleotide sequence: TGTGCCAGCCAGACAGGGACTTACAATGAGCAGTTCTTC. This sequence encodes CASQTGTYNEQFF.

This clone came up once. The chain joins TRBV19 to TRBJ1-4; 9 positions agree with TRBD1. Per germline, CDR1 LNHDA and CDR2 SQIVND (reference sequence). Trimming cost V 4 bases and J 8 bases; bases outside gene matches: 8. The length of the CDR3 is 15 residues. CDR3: CASSKPGQGMEKLFF. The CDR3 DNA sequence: TGTGCCAGTAGTAAACCGGGACAGGGAATGGAAAAACTGTTTTTT.

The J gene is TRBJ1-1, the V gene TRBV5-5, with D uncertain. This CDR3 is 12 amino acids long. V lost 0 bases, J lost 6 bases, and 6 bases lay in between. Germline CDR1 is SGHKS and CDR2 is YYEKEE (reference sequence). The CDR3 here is CASSLGSAEAFF. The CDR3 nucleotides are TGTGCCAGCAGCTTGGGGTCAGCTGAAGCTTTCTTT.